A single sample gave rise to the 25 T cell receptor beta chains below, sequenced in a study of T cell changes during pregnancy in multiple sclerosis. Profiling relied on immunoSEQ multiplex PCR, and the TCRdb table lists in-frame clones only, not all of them. This table holds about 93,000 clones, approximately 90% found once. Here the sequenced sample was peripheral blood, taken before pregnancy. All receptors come from a female donor with multiple sclerosis, enrolled in a pregnancy study.

The gene calls are TRBV6-5 and TRBJ1-1, with 10 bases matching TRBD1. The CDR3 totals 14 residues. In germline, CDR1 is MNHEY, CDR2 SVGAGI. V shed 6 bases, J shed 5 bases, and the junction held 6 bases outside the gene matches. For the CDR3, the DNA is TGTGCCAGCAGGGAAGACAGGGGGCAGACTGAAGCTTTCTTT. Translation gives CASREDRGQTEAFF.

The chain joins TRBV28 to TRBJ2-6; D is perhaps TRBD1 (5 bases). The CDR3 sequence is 16 residues long. The germline V and J ends were trimmed by 2 bases and 3 bases, with 11 bases remaining between them. Germline V gene data show CDR1 as MDHEN and CDR2 as SYDVKM. The CDR3 sequence: CASSLQGQIGANVLTF. For the CDR3, the DNA is TGTGCCAGCAGTTTACAGGGCCAAATTGGGGCCAACGTCCTGACTTTC.

The J gene is TRBJ1-2, the V gene TRBV9, with 7 bases identical to TRBD1. This CDR3 has 16 residues. V shed 2 bases, J shed 3 bases, and the junction held 10 bases outside the gene matches. Germline CDR1 and CDR2: SGDLS and YYNGEE. The CDR3 reads CASSVGPDRVHYGYTF. The CDR3 nucleotides read TGTGCCAGCAGCGTGGGCCCCGACAGGGTCCACTATGGCTACACCTTC.

The CDR3 sequence: CASSAQDRYNEQFF. The CDR3 bases are TGTGCCAGCAGTGCTCAGGACAGGTACAATGAGCAGTTCTTC. The chain couples TRBV25-1 to TRBJ2-1, with 7 bases aligning to TRBD1. Germline lookup yields CDR1 MGHDK and CDR2 SYGVNS. CDR3 length equals 14 residues. V dropped 4 bases and J dropped 4; count of bases not matched to a gene: 4.

The J gene is TRBJ1-2, the V gene TRBV14; D gene ambiguous. CDR1 is SGHDN, CDR2 FVKESK, per germline. V was cut by 3 bases and J by 5 bases, with 13 bases left in between. The CDR3 runs 14 residues. CDR3 sequence (DNA): TGTGCCAGCAGCCAGGGTTCAGGATATTATGGCTACACCTTC. It encodes CASSQGSGYYGYTF.

This clone was seen only once. The chain has TRBV7-9 and TRBJ2-3, with 8 bases lining up with TRBD2. This CDR3 has 14 residues. The V gene end was trimmed by 3 bases and the J gene end by 3 bases; junction bases not matched to a gene: 2. In germline, CDR1 is SEHNR, CDR2 FQNEAQ (reference sequence). The CDR3 coding sequence is TGTGCCAGCAGCTTTGGCGGGAGGACAGATACGCAGTATTTT. Amino acid sequence: CASSFGGRTDTQYF.

The chain has TRBV4-1 and TRBJ2-2; no clear D. Per germline, CDR1 MGHRA and CDR2 YSYEKL. V gave up 5 bases and J gave up 2 bases, with 9 bases separating them. This CDR3 is 14 amino acids long. CDR3 residues: CASSSQINTGELFF. CDR3 in DNA: TGCGCCAGCAGCTCTCAGATAAACACCGGGGAGCTGTTTTTT.

The chain recombines TRBV5-4 with TRBJ2-7; TRBD1 matches at 10 bases. V was pared by 2 bases and J by 5 bases, with 10 bases of the junction left unmatched. The CDR3 contains 16 residues. Germline-derived CDR1 and CDR2 are SGHNT and YYREEE (reference sequence). In DNA form, the CDR3 reads TGTGCCAGCAGCTTCGGGACAGGGGACGCCCTAGACGAGCAGTACTTC. This translates into CASSFGTGDALDEQYF.

The V call is TRBV10-3, the J call TRBJ2-7; D gene uncertain. With 5 bases removed from V and 3 bases from J, the gap between germline ends came to 14 bases. CDR1 is ENHRY, CDR2 SYGVKD, per germline. This CDR3 has 14 amino acids. The DNA for the CDR3 is TGTGCCATCAGTCCAAGTTTGGGCAACTACGAGCAGTACTTC. Translated: CAISPSLGNYEQYF.

The sample holds one count of this clone. The J gene is TRBJ2-5, the V gene TRBV2; tentatively, D is TRBD2 (5 bases). The CDR3 extends over 13 amino acids. The V and J ends lost 7 bases and 4 bases respectively, with 13 bases between them. Per the germline V gene, CDR1 is SNHLY and CDR2 is FYNNEI. The CDR3: CASTEGLRETQYF. In DNA form, the CDR3 reads TGTGCCAGCACCGAGGGCCTACGAGAGACCCAGTACTTC. The full variable domain, rest sourced from reference TRBV2 and TRBJ2-5, is EPEVTQTPSHQVTQMGQEVILRCVPISNHLYFYWYRQILGQKVEFLVSFYNNEISEKSEIFDDQFSVERPDGSNFTLKIRSTKLEDSAMYFCASTEGLRETQYFGPGTRLLVL.

This clone was seen once. The chain couples TRBV4-1 to TRBJ1-1; possible D gene TRBD1, 6 bases. Trimming cost V 0 bases and J 1 base, with 18 bases left between them. Looked up from germline, CDR1 is MGHRA and CDR2 is YSYEKL. This CDR3 region has 18 residues. CDR3 sequence: CASSQDGGAGSTNTEAFF. CDR3 bases: TGCGCCAGCAGCCAAGATGGGGGGGCAGGGTCGACGAACACTGAAGCTTTCTTT.

The V and J genes are TRBV7-9 and TRBJ1-1; D possibly corresponds to TRBD1 (5 bases). The germline V and J ends were trimmed by 3 bases and 5 bases, with 10 bases remaining between them. The CDR3 is 13 amino acids. The germline V gene encodes CDR1 SEHNR and CDR2 FQNEAQ (reference sequence). CDR3 sequence (DNA): TGTGCCAGCAGCTTGGGGGGAACGACTGAAGCTTTCTTT. It encodes CASSLGGTTEAFF.

V gene TRBV28 combines with J gene TRBJ1-2, with 7 bases lining up with TRBD1. This CDR3 has 14 amino acids. V lost 8 bases to trimming and J lost 0 bases; unmatched junction nucleotides: 6. Per germline, CDR1 MDHEN and CDR2 SYDVKM. This CDR3 reads CASLLGGSNYGYTF. CDR3 sequence (DNA): TGTGCCAGCCTGCTAGGGGGCTCTAACTATGGCTACACCTTC.

The rearrangement links TRBV18 to TRBJ2-7; the match to TRBD1 covers 8 bases. The CDR3 totals 14 residues. Germline CDR1 is KGHSH and CDR2 is LQKENI. The trim removed 6 bases at V and 0 bases at J, leaving 4 bases unmatched. This CDR3 reads CASSQDRGSYEQYF. The CDR3 coding sequence is TGTGCCAGCTCCCAAGACAGGGGCTCCTACGAGCAGTACTTC. Full variable domain (rest looked up from reference TRBV18 and TRBJ2-7): NAGVMQNPRHLVRRRGQEARLRCSPMKGHSHVYWYRQLPEEGLKFMVYLQKENIIDESGMPKERFSAEFPKEGPSILRIQQVVRGDSAAYFCASSQDRGSYEQYFGPGTRLTVT.

This clone was recorded only once. This chain links TRBV7-2 with TRBJ2-3, with TRBD1 identical over 11 bases. Per the germline V gene, CDR1 is SGHTA and CDR2 is FQGNSA. The CDR3 runs to 14 residues. The junction had 5 bases not matched to a gene; V was cut back by 5 bases and J by 7 bases. The CDR3, as DNA: TGTGCCAGCAGCCCGGACAGGGGGCATAATACGCAGTATTTT. This sequence encodes CASSPDRGHNTQYF.

The chain recombines TRBV29-1 with TRBJ1-1; 9 bases map to TRBD1. Germline V gene lookup returns CDR1 SQVTM and CDR2 ANQGSEA. This CDR3 comprises 14 residues. Losses at the gene ends were 6 bases for V and 4 bases for J; bases not matched to a gene: 9. CDR3 sequence: CSVDRGWAATEAFF. CDR3 DNA: TGCAGCGTGGACAGGGGTTGGGCGGCCACTGAAGCTTTCTTT.

This chain joins TRBV27 and TRBJ2-3; 8 nucleotides match TRBD2. CDR1 and CDR2 from the germline V gene are MNHEY and SMNVEV (reference sequence). The CDR3 runs to 16 residues. Germline trimming cut 4 bases from V and 5 bases from J; bases unmatched to any gene: 11. CDR3: CASSSPASGLGDTQYF. As DNA, the CDR3 is TGTGCCAGCAGTTCCCCCGCTAGCGGGCTAGGAGATACGCAGTATTTT.

The genes are TRBV10-2 and TRBJ1-1, with D uncertain. Per the germline V gene, CDR1 is WSHSY and CDR2 is SAAADI. The CDR3 is made up of 11 amino acids. Trimming took 7 bases from V and 2 from J, leaving 5 bases between them. The CDR3 region has the DNA TGCGCCAGCATGAGTAACACTGAAGCTTTCTTT. It specifies CASMSNTEAFF.

The chain combines TRBV6-5 with TRBJ1-5; D is unclear. CDR1 and CDR2 (germline): MNHEY, SVGAGI. This CDR3 is built from 13 residues. Trimming left V 2 bases short and J 5 bases short, with 7 bases between. CDR3 region: CASSYTGDQPQHF. CDR3 bases: TGTGCCAGCAGTTACACGGGAGATCAGCCCCAGCATTTT.

The chain uses TRBV29-1 and TRBJ2-7, with D possibly matching TRBD1 (6 bases). Germline values: CDR1 SQVTM, CDR2 ANQGSEA. This CDR3 is built from 15 residues. The germline V and J ends were trimmed by 1 base and 2 bases, with 15 bases remaining between them. The CDR3 coding sequence is TGCAGCGTTGAAGGAGGGGGACGGACCCCCTACGAGCAGTACTTC. It specifies CSVEGGGRTPYEQYF.

The J gene is TRBJ2-7, the V gene TRBV4-1, with a tentative D call TRBD1 (6 bases). Deletions cut 4 bases from V and 0 bases from J, with 10 bases between. Germline CDR1 reads MGHRA; CDR2 reads YSYEKL. CDR3 length equals 14 residues. CDR3 loop: CASSPRGSSYEQYF. As DNA, the CDR3 is TGCGCCAGCAGCCCCAGGGGCAGCTCCTACGAGCAGTACTTC.

J is TRBJ1-2 and V is TRBV2; 8 nucleotides agree with TRBD1. Germline CDR1 is SNHLY and CDR2 is FYNNEI. The CDR3 runs to 15 residues. J lost 4 bases, V lost 4 bases, and 8 bases had no gene match. In DNA, the CDR3 is TGTGCCAGCAGTGTTTCAGGGGGCTCGGGCTATGGCTACACCTTC. Its protein product is CASSVSGGSGYGYTF.

The chain combines TRBV5-4 with TRBJ2-1, with 7 bases lining up with TRBD1. The J segment lost 0 bases and the V segment lost 4 bases, leaving 10 bases of the junction unmatched. CDR1 is SGHNT and CDR2 is YYREEE in the germline V gene (reference sequence). CDR3 length equals 17 residues. Written as DNA, the CDR3 is TGTGCCAGCAGCCCAGAAATCCGGGACAGCTCCTACAATGAGCAGTTCTTC. Translation gives CASSPEIRDSSYNEQFF. Variable domain in full (rest from reference TRBV5-4 and TRBJ2-1): ETGVTQSPTHLIKTRGQQVTLRCSSQSGHNTVSWYQQALGQGPQFIFQYYREEENGRGNFPPRFSGLQFPNYSSELNVNALELDDSALYLCASSPEIRDSSYNEQFFGPGTRLTVL.

This chain connects TRBV29-1 to TRBJ2-7; TRBD2 is a possible D gene (5 bases). Germline CDR1 and CDR2: SQVTM and ANQGSEA. V was cut by 4 bases and J by 4 bases, with 11 bases left in between. The CDR3 sequence is 12 residues long. The CDR3 spells CSVVDWKYEQYF. As DNA, the CDR3 is TGCAGCGTTGTGGACTGGAAATACGAGCAGTACTTC.

The chain is built from TRBV7-2 and TRBJ2-1; 7 bases line up with TRBD1. With 1 base clipped from V and 9 bases from J, the junction kept 6 bases outside the gene matches. The CDR3 totals 14 residues. Germline lookup yields CDR1 SGHTA and CDR2 FQGNSA. The CDR3 protein is CASSLGTGAGEQFF. The CDR3 DNA reads as TGTGCCAGCAGCTTAGGTACAGGGGCGGGTGAGCAGTTCTTC.